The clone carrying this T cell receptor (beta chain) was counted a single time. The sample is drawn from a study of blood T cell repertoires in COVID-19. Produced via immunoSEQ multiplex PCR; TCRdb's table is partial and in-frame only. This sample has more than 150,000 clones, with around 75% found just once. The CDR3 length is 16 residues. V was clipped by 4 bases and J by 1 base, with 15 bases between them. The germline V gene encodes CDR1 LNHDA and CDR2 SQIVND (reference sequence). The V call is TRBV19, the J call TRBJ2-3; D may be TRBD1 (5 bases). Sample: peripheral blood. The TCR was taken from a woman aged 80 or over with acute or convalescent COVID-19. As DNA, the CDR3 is TGTGCCAGTAGTAGGCTGGTGGGCAGGGGCACAGATACGCAGTATTTT. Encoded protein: CASSRLVGRGTDTQYF.